The 21 T cell receptor beta chains listed next were all sequenced from one sample in a study of blood T cell repertoires in COVID-19. This table comes from immunoSEQ multiplex PCR, and its TCRdb copy is limited to in-frame clones, with some not included. The sample lists approximately 280,000 clones; about 90% were seen once. Sequencing input: PBMCs or T cells enriched from blood (not recorded which). The receptor source for this set is a woman aged 18-29 years with acute COVID-19.

The rearrangement uses TRBV29-1 and TRBJ2-1; no clear D gene. The CDR3 is 14 residues long. Germline CDR1 SQVTM, CDR2 ANQGSEA. V lost 6 bases and J 1 base, leaving 13 bases between the germline ends. CDR3 sequence reads: CSVPTFSSYNEQFF. The CDR3 DNA sequence: TGCAGCGTCCCCACTTTTAGTTCCTACAATGAGCAGTTCTTC.

The rearrangement links TRBV13 to TRBJ2-7; D unclear. The CDR3 runs 18 residues. Germline-derived CDR1 and CDR2 are PRHDT and FYEKMQ (reference sequence). The V and J ends lost 0 bases and 3 bases respectively, with 21 bases between them. The CDR3 DNA follows: TGTGCCAGCAGCTTAGGTTTAGAGGCTGAAGAGACTTACTACGAGCAGTACTTC. Amino acids: CASSLGLEAEETYYEQYF.

The chain combines TRBV19 with TRBJ1-1; D may be TRBD1 (5 bases). The CDR3 is made up of 14 amino acids. Trimming removed 6 bases from V and 3 bases from J, with 14 bases in between. CDR1 is LNHDA and CDR2 is SQIVND in the germline V gene (reference sequence). CDR3 coding DNA: TGTGCCAGTAGGGAATGGGGCTCGGACACTGAAGCTTTCTTT. Protein product: CASREWGSDTEAFF.

The V gene is TRBV3-1 (or the pseudogene TRBV3-2), the J gene TRBJ2-7, with 7 bases lining up with TRBD2. The ends lost 1 base at V and 0 bases at J; junction bases unmatched: 9. The V gene's germline CDR1 is LGHDT and CDR2 YNNKEL (reference sequence). The CDR3 is made up of 17 amino acids. The CDR3 spells CASSQVIYGGFSYEQYF. The CDR3 DNA follows: TGTGCCAGCAGCCAAGTGATATACGGGGGGTTCTCCTACGAGCAGTACTTC.

This clone has only one observation. The chain joins TRBV7-2 to TRBJ2-4; a weak D match, TRBD1 (5 bases). V was pared by 6 bases and J by 7 bases, with 13 bases between. The CDR3 is made up of 13 amino acids. Per the germline V gene, CDR1 is SGHTA and CDR2 is FQGNSA. CDR3 nucleotide sequence: TGTGCCAGCAGGGACACTCGAAGGAACATTCAGTACTTC. Protein sequence: CASRDTRRNIQYF.

The CDR3: CASSSENRGRGNYGYTF. CDR3 sequence (DNA): TGTGCCAGCAGTTCAGAAAACAGGGGGCGGGGTAACTATGGCTACACCTTC. The V call is TRBV27, the J call TRBJ1-2, with 9 bases matching TRBD1. CDR3 length: 17 amino acids. The V and J ends lost 4 bases and 1 base, in that order; junction bases with no gene match: 10. Germline assignment: CDR1 MNHEY and CDR2 SMNVEV (reference sequence).

The CDR3 spells CASSVLAGGPQEQYF. In DNA, the CDR3 is TGTGCCAGCAGCGTTTTAGCGGGAGGGCCGCAAGAGCAGTACTTC. The genes are TRBV9 and TRBJ2-7; 11 bases agree with TRBD2. Germline V CDR1 and CDR2: SGDLS, YYNGEE. The V gene end was trimmed by 2 bases and the J gene end by 7 bases; junction bases not matched to a gene: 8. CDR3 length equals 15 residues.

This clone came up once. This chain uses TRBV11-2 with TRBJ2-1; 9 positions match TRBD2. Losses at the gene ends were 7 bases for V and 0 bases for J; bases not matched to a gene: 1. CDR1 and CDR2 from the germline V gene are SGHAT and FQNNGV. This CDR3 comprises 14 residues. DNA for the CDR3: TGTGCCAGCACGACTAGCGGCTCCTACAATGAGCAGTTCTTC. This gives the protein CASTTSGSYNEQFF.

This chain joins TRBV7-9 and TRBJ1-5; maybe TRBD1 (6 bases). CDR3 length: 14 amino acids. Per the germline V gene, CDR1 is SEHNR and CDR2 is FQNEAQ (reference sequence). The V gene lost 5 bases and the J gene lost 1 base, with 9 bases spanning the gap. CDR3 sequence (DNA): TGTGCCAGCAGCGCAACAGGGAGCAATCAGCCCCAGCATTTT. Amino acids: CASSATGSNQPQHF.

The chain combines TRBV18 with TRBJ2-3, with D perhaps TRBD2 (7 bases). V was clipped by 0 bases and J by 5 bases, with 12 bases between them. The CDR3 sequence is 15 residues long. Germline V CDR1 and CDR2: KGHSH, LQKENI. Written as DNA, the CDR3 is TGTGCCAGCTCACCACCGGGGGGGCACGGAGATACGCAGTATTTT. Residues: CASSPPGGHGDTQYF.

This chain links TRBV30 with TRBJ2-2; a weak D match, TRBD2 (7 bases). The germline V gene encodes CDR1 GTSNPN and CDR2 SVGIG (reference sequence). The V gene lost 1 base and the J gene lost 4 bases, with 13 bases spanning the gap. The CDR3 runs to 15 residues. The CDR3 here is CAWSDFGGLTGELFF. In DNA form, the CDR3 reads TGTGCCTGGAGTGATTTCGGGGGGCTCACCGGGGAGCTGTTTTTT.

The J gene is TRBJ2-1, the V gene TRBV28, with no clear D. Germline V lookup: CDR1 MDHEN, CDR2 SYDVKM. The germline V and J ends were trimmed by 6 bases and 6 bases, with 27 bases remaining between them. The CDR3 runs to 18 residues. The CDR3 DNA sequence: TGTGCCAGCAGCTCCCCTCATGCCCGAACAAATCTTATCAATGAGCAGTTCTTC. Protein sequence: CASSSPHARTNLINEQFF.

The chain joins TRBV6-5 to TRBJ2-1; 7 nucleotides align to TRBD2. V lost 3 bases to trimming and J lost 0 bases; unmatched junction nucleotides: 5. Per germline, CDR1 MNHEY and CDR2 SVGAGI. The CDR3 is made up of 16 amino acids. In nucleotides, the CDR3 is TGTGCCAGCAGTTATGAGGCGGGAGTCTCCTACAATGAGCAGTTCTTC. Protein sequence: CASSYEAGVSYNEQFF.

The genes are TRBV28 and TRBJ1-4; D perhaps matches TRBD1 (5 bases). Trimming pared 6 bases from V and 4 bases from J, leaving 12 bases between. The CDR3 has 14 residues. The germline V gene has CDR1 MDHEN and CDR2 SYDVKM. The CDR3 DNA reads TGTGCCAGCAGCCCCGACAGTTATAATGAAAAACTGTTTTTT. Its translation: CASSPDSYNEKLFF.

The chain uses TRBV18 and TRBJ1-2, with TRBD1 identical over 7 bases. Germline V lookup: CDR1 KGHSH, CDR2 LQKENI. V shed 1 base, J shed 6 bases, and the junction held 5 bases outside the gene matches. The CDR3 has 14 amino acids. The CDR3 coding sequence is TGTGCCAGCTCACCACTTGACAGGGCGGATGGCTACACCTTC. Translating gives CASSPLDRADGYTF.

V is TRBV6-4 and J is TRBJ2-3, with D perhaps TRBD1 (5 bases). CDR3 length: 14 amino acids. CDR1 and CDR2 from the germline V gene are MRHNA and SNTAGT. The V end lost 4 bases, the J end lost 2 bases, and 10 bases lay between the germline ends. This CDR3 is CASSATGSTDTQYF. The DNA of the CDR3 is TGTGCCAGCAGTGCAACAGGTTCCACAGATACGCAGTATTTT.

This chain uses TRBV28 with TRBJ1-5; 7 nucleotides line up with TRBD1. Germline values: CDR1 MDHEN, CDR2 SYDVKM. With V trimmed by 4 bases and J by 2 bases, 5 bases remained unmatched. There are 15 residues in the CDR3. The CDR3 reads CASSSDRARNQPQHF. The CDR3 coding sequence is TGTGCCAGCAGTTCAGACAGGGCCCGCAATCAGCCCCAGCATTTT.

The chain is built from TRBV27 and TRBJ2-1; the D gene is possibly TRBD2 (5 bases). This CDR3 region has 17 residues. Trimming stripped 5 bases from V and 0 bases from J, with 17 bases between. Germline assignment: CDR1 MNHEY and CDR2 SMNVEV (reference sequence). This CDR3 reads CASSTYSGLSSYNEQFF. DNA for the CDR3: TGTGCCAGCAGTACCTATTCTGGACTTAGCTCCTACAATGAGCAGTTCTTC.

The rearrangement joins TRBV28 to TRBJ2-2; 8 bases are shared with TRBD1. Trimming cost V 2 bases and J 4 bases; bases outside gene matches: 6. CDR1 is MDHEN, CDR2 SYDVKM, per germline. The CDR3 is 16 amino acids. Here the CDR3 DNA reads TGTGCCAGCAGTTTAGGCTCAGGGGGCTTCACCGGGGAGCTGTTTTTT. Translated, it gives CASSLGSGGFTGELFF.

The J gene is TRBJ2-7, the V gene TRBV7-9; 8 bases line up with TRBD2. The germline gives CDR1 SEHNR, CDR2 FQNEAQ (reference sequence). With V trimmed by 3 bases and J by 4 bases, 8 bases remained unmatched. The CDR3 has 15 amino acids. CDR3 in amino acids: CASSLRLGTRYEQYF. The CDR3 nucleotides are TGTGCCAGCAGCTTGCGACTCGGGACTAGGTACGAGCAGTACTTC.

The chain couples TRBV6-5 to TRBJ2-7, with D tentatively TRBD1 (6 bases). Germline V CDR1 and CDR2: MNHEY, SVGAGI. The length of the CDR3 is 12 residues. Trimming pared 6 bases from V and 3 bases from J, leaving 9 bases between. The CDR3 bases are TGTGCCAGCAGAACAGGGTACTACGAGCAGTACTTC. Protein sequence: CASRTGYYEQYF.